This T cell receptor beta chain came from a study of CD8 T cells in ankylosing spondylitis. Study-wide findings and caveats: Existing reports had already noted some motif variants in reactive arthritis synovial fluid and blood. Seemingly characteristic of ankylosing spondylitis blood was a TCR beta motif consisting of about 8 highly homologous variants. Reported data indicate significant enrichment of disease-linked clones within matched ankylosing spondylitis synovial fluid.

Making use of molecular barcodes, quantitative 5'-RACE generated TCR beta libraries. TCRdb itself ran the 5' RACE reads through MiXCR, one entry per CDR3 protein. Here the sample spans about 220,000 distinct CDR3 sequences, about 7% being singletons. The CDR3 has 17 residues. The germline CDR1 and CDR2 sequences are SEHNR and FQNEAQ (reference sequence). The V and J ends lost 1 base and 2 bases, in that order; junction bases with no gene match: 9. This clonotype was found many times. Antigen: not known. The sequencing input was blood, either unsorted or a sorted T cell fraction (not recorded which). The V and J genes are TRBV7-9 and TRBJ2-7, with 9 bases matching TRBD2. The sequence came from a male donor with ankylosing spondylitis. Here the CDR3 reads CASSLVRLADATYEQYF. The CDR3 bases are TGTGCCAGCAGCTTAGTTCGACTAGCGGATGCCACCTACGAGCAGTACTTC.